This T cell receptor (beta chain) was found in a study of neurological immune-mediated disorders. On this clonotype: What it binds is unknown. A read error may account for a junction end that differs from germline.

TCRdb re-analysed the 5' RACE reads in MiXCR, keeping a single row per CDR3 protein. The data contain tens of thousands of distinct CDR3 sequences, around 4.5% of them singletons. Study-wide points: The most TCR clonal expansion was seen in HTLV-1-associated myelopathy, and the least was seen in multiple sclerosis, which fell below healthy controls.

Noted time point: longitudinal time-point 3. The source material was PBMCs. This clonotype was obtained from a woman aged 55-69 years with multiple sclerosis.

As DNA, the CDR3 is TGTGCCAGCAGATTGGGACAGGGGGCTGGCGGGGAGCTGTTTTTT. Translating it yields CASRLGQGAGGELFF. This chain connects TRBV5-5 to TRBJ2-2, with TRBD1 matching 12 bases. The CDR3 is 15 amino acids. CDR1 and CDR2 (germline): SGHKS, YYEKEE (reference sequence).